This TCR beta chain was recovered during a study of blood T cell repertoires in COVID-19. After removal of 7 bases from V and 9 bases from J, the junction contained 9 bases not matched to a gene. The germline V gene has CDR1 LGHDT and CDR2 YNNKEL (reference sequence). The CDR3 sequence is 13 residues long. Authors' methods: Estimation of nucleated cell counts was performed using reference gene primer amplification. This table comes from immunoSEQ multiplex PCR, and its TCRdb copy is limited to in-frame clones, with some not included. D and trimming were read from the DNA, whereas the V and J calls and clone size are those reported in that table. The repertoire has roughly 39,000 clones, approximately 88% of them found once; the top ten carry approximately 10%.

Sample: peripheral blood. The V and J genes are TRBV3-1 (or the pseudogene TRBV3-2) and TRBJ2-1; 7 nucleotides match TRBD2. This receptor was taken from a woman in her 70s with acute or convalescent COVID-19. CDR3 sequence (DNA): TGTGCCAGCACCCGGAGCGGGGCGGGTGAGCAGTTCTTC. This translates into CASTRSGAGEQFF.